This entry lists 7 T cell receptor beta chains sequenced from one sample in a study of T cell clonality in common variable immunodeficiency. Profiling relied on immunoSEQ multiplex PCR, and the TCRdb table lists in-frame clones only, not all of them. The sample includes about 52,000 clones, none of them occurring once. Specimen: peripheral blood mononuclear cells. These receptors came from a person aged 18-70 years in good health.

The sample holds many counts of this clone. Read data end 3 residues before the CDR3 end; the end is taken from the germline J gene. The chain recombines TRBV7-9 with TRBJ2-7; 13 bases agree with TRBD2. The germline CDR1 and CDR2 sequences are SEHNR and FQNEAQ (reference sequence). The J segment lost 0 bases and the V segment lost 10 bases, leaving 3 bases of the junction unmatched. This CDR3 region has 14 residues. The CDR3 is CATRTSGSSYEQYF. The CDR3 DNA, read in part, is TGTGCCACTCGGACTAGCGGGAGCTCCTACGAG.

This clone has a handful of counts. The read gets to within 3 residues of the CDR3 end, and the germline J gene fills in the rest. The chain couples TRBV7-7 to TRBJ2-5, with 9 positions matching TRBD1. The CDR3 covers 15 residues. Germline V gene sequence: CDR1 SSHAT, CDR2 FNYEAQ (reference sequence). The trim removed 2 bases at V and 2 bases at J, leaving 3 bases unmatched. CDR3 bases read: TGTGCCAGCAGCTTAATCGGGACAGGGCAAGAGACC. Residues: CASSLIGTGQET. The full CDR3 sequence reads CASSLIGTGQETQYF.

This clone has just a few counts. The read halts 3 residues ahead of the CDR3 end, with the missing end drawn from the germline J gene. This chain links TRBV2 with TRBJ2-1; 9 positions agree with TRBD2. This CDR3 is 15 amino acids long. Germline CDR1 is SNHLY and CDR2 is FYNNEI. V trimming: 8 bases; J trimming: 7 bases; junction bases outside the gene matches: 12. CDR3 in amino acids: CASLGREGLRNEQFF. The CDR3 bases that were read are TGTGCCAGCCTTGGGCGGGAGGGCCTAAGGAATGAG.

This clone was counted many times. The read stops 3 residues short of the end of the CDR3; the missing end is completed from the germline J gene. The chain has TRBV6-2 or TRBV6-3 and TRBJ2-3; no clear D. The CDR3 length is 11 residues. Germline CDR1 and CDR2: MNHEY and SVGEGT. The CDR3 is CASSSPLTQYF. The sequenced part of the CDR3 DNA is TGTGCCAGCAGTTCCCCATTGACG.

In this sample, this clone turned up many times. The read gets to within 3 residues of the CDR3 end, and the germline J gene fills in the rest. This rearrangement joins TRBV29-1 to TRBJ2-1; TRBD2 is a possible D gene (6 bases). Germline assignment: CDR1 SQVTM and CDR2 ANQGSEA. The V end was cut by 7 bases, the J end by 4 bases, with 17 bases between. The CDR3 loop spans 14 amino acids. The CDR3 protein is CSGLTGVSYNEQFF. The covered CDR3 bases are TGCAGCGGACTTACGGGGGTGTCGTACAATGAG.

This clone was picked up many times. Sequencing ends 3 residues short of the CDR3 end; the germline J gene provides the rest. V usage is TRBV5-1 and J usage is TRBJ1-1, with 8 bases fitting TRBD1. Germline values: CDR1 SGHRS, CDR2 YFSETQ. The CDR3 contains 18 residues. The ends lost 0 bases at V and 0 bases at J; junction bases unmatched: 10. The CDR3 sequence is CASSLGPGQAYMNTEAFF. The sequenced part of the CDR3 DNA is TGCGCCAGCAGCTTGGGACCGGGACAGGCATACATGAACACTGAA. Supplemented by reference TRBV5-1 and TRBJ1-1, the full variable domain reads KAGVTQTPRYLIKTRGQQVTLSCSPISGHRSVSWYQQTPGQGLQFLFEYFSETQRNKGNFPGRFSGRQFSNSRSEMNVSTLELGDSALYLCASSLGPGQAYMNTEAFFGQGTRLTVV.

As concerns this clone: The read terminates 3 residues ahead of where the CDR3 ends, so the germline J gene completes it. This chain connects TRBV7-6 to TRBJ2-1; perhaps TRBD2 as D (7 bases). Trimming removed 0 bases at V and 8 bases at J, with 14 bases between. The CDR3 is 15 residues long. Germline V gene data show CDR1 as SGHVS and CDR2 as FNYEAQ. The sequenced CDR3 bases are TGTGCCAGCAGCTTAGCGCGGGGGCAGGGCCATGAG. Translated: CASSLARGQGHE. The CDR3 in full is CASSLARGQGHEQFF.